Sequencing of this T cell receptor beta chain was carried out in a study of blood T cell repertoires in COVID-19. About the study: Sites in the United States, Italy and Spain provided acute and convalescent COVID-19 samples.

The germline gives CDR1 GTSNPN, CDR2 SVGIG (reference sequence). The V and J ends lost 1 base and 0 bases respectively, with 10 bases between them. CDR3 length equals 15 residues. Authors' analysis steps: Reference gene primer amplification gave estimated nucleated cell counts. Generated by immunoSEQ multiplex PCR, the TCRdb table keeps only in-frame clones and is missing some. That table furnishes V, J and clone size, whereas the DNA furnished D and trimming. Of some 130,000 clones in the sample, around 89% were seen once. The source of this sequence is a man aged 50-59 years with active or convalescent COVID-19. The sequenced material came from peripheral blood. The rearrangement joins TRBV30 to TRBJ1-3; D call uncertain. The CDR3 loop reads CAWSGRAVSGNTIYF. The CDR3, as DNA: TGTGCCTGGAGTGGGAGGGCCGTCTCTGGAAACACCATATATTTT.